Listed here are 30 T cell receptor beta chains from one sample, sequenced in a study of CD8+ T cells in alopecia areata. cDNA reverse transcribed from extracted RNA served as the sequencing template. TCRdb's table, derived via immunoSEQ multiplex PCR, lists solely in-frame clones and lacks some. The sample has more than 100,000 clones, approximately 84% seen once. Treatment described: oral pan-JAK inhibitor, 5-10 mg twice daily. Sample: CD8+ T cells sorted from blood, taken at approximately week 34, from a patient treated with tofacitinib. The receptors were sampled from a human donor with alopecia areata.

This clone was counted a single time. This chain joins TRBV7-3 and TRBJ2-3; 10 bases match TRBD2. This CDR3 is built from 16 residues. The germline CDR1 and CDR2 sequences are SGHTA and FQGTGA. With V trimmed by 3 bases and J by 3 bases, 6 bases remained unmatched. CDR3 sequence: CASSLTSGWGTDTQYF. Here the CDR3 DNA reads TGTGCCAGCAGCTTGACTAGCGGGTGGGGAACAGATACGCAGTATTTT.

This clone was recorded once. CDR3 amino acids: CASSSRGGFGDTQYF. CDR3 nucleotides: TGTGCCAGCAGCTCAAGGGGGGGCTTCGGAGATACGCAGTATTTT. The rearrangement uses TRBV13 and TRBJ2-3; D is possibly TRBD2 (7 bases). The CDR3 consists of 15 residues. Germline assignment: CDR1 PRHDT and CDR2 FYEKMQ (reference sequence). V dropped 4 bases and J dropped 5 bases, with 16 bases sitting between them. Filled out from reference TRBV13 and TRBJ2-3, the complete variable domain reads AAGVIQSPRHLIKEKRETATLKCYPIPRHDTVYWYQQGPGQDPQFLISFYEKMQSDKGSIPDRFSAQQFSDYHSELNMSSLELGDSALYFCASSSRGGFGDTQYFGPGTRLTVL.

The chain uses TRBV5-4 and TRBJ2-1; 10 bases are a match to TRBD2. CDR1 and CDR2 (germline): SGHNT, YYREEE (reference sequence). V shed 0 bases and J 3 bases; nucleotides not matched to a gene: 3. The CDR3 runs 16 residues. This chain's CDR3 is CASSLGSGGRYNEQFF. CDR3 DNA: TGTGCCAGCAGCTTGGGTAGCGGGGGGCGCTACAATGAGCAGTTCTTC.

The chain links TRBV2 to TRBJ1-2; a possible D gene is TRBD1 (5 bases). Between the trimmed V and J ends, which lost 0 bases and 1 base, there was a span of 15 bases. This CDR3 comprises 17 residues. The V gene's germline CDR1 is SNHLY and CDR2 FYNNEI. The CDR3 sequence: CASSEALGARVNYGYTF. The CDR3 DNA is TGTGCCAGCAGTGAAGCGCTAGGGGCCCGGGTTAACTATGGCTACACCTTC.

The chain employs TRBV1 and TRBJ1-1. TRBV1 is recorded as a pseudogene. The CDR3 runs 19 residues. The CDR3 sequence: CTSSQDRVSLARLNSEAFF. In DNA form, the CDR3 reads TGCACCAGCAGCCAAGATAGGGTTAGTTTGGCCAGACTGAACTCTGAAGCTTTCTTT.

This clone was recorded once. The rearrangement joins TRBV7-3 to TRBJ2-3; 7 bases agree with TRBD2. Trimming cost V 4 bases and J 2 bases; bases outside gene matches: 6. The CDR3 is 15 residues long. CDR1 and CDR2 from the germline V gene are SGHTA and FQGTGA. Here the CDR3 reads CASSSAGTTTDTQYF. The CDR3 DNA reads TGTGCCAGCAGCTCCGCCGGGACTACCACAGATACGCAGTATTTT.

The chain employs TRBV6-1 and TRBJ2-3; the match to TRBD1 covers 10 bases. Looked up from germline, CDR1 is MNHNS and CDR2 is SASEGT. The trim removed 4 bases at V and 4 bases at J, leaving 8 bases unmatched. This CDR3 is built from 16 residues. CDR3 bases: TGTGCCAGCAGTGCCGGGACAGGGGTATTGGCAGATACGCAGTATTTT. Translated: CASSAGTGVLADTQYF.

With regard to this clone: This same CDR3 is encoded by further DNA sequences in the sample. CDR3 DNA sequence: TGTGCCTGGAGTGTCTCAGGTTTCTACGAGCAGTACTTC. Translated, it gives CAWSVSGFYEQYF. This chain connects TRBV30 to TRBJ2-7; D not certain. This CDR3 contains 13 residues. The germline gives CDR1 GTSNPN, CDR2 SVGIG (reference sequence). V gave up 0 bases and J gave up 3 bases, with 9 bases separating them.

The rearrangement links TRBV9 to TRBJ2-3; 9 bases align to TRBD1. The germline gives CDR1 SGDLS, CDR2 YYNGEE. V shed 0 bases and J 3 bases; nucleotides not matched to a gene: 8. CDR3 length: 17 residues. The CDR3 DNA reads TGTGCCAGCAGCGTAGCTAGGGGACAGGGCTGGACAGATACGCAGTATTTT. Translating gives CASSVARGQGWTDTQYF.

This clone was counted once. The V and J genes are TRBV7-9 and TRBJ1-3; D not certain. Trimming pared 11 bases from V and 0 bases from J, leaving 5 bases between. The CDR3 contains 11 residues. Germline V gene data show CDR1 as SEHNR and CDR2 as FQNEAQ (reference sequence). This CDR3 reads CALPSGNTIYF. DNA for the CDR3: TGTGCCCTACCCTCTGGAAACACCATATATTTT.

This clone was detected only a few times. Here the CDR3 DNA reads TGCAGCGCGACAGTGTCAACCGGGGAGCTGTTTTTT. Translating gives CSATVSTGELFF. The gene calls are TRBV29-1 and TRBJ2-2, with a tentative D call TRBD1 (5 bases). There are 12 residues in the CDR3. Trimming pared 7 bases from V and 5 bases from J, leaving 11 bases between. Germline V gives CDR1 SQVTM, CDR2 ANQGSEA.

The rearrangement uses TRBV7-8 and TRBJ2-1, with D maybe TRBD1 (6 bases). Germline CDR1 and CDR2: SGHVS and FQNEAQ. CDR3 size: 17 residues. Trimming pared 4 bases from V and 0 bases from J, leaving 16 bases between. CDR3: CASSWQGLQSSYNEQFF. In nucleotides, the CDR3 is TGTGCCAGCAGCTGGCAGGGGCTACAAAGCTCCTACAATGAGCAGTTCTTC.

V and J are TRBV4-1 and TRBJ2-2, with 8 bases that match TRBD2. The V gene end was trimmed by 1 base and the J gene end by 1 base; junction bases not matched to a gene: 14. The germline V gene has CDR1 MGHRA and CDR2 YSYEKL. The CDR3 runs to 20 residues. DNA of the CDR3: TGCGCCAGCAGCCAAGCTTTGAGACTAGCGACCCGAGGGAACACCGGGGAGCTGTTTTTT. This codes for CASSQALRLATRGNTGELFF.

A remark on this clone: At the DNA level, this CDR3 is encoded by other sequences in the same sample as well. This sequence joins TRBV9 and TRBJ2-3; D is unresolved. V was cut by 3 bases and J by 6 bases, with 5 bases left in between. The CDR3 totals 11 residues. The germline V gene has CDR1 SGDLS and CDR2 YYNGEE. The CDR3: CASSAGDTQYF. The CDR3 nucleotides are TGTGCCAGCAGCGCCGGGGATACGCAGTATTTT.

This sequence joins TRBV29-1 and TRBJ2-3; D is possibly TRBD1 or TRBD2 (5 bases each). V lost 6 bases, J lost 2 bases, and 18 bases lay in between. There are 15 residues in the CDR3. The germline gives CDR1 SQVTM, CDR2 ANQGSEA. The CDR3 reads CSVATGPIYTDTQYF. As DNA, the CDR3 is TGCAGCGTAGCCACGGGACCGATCTACACAGATACGCAGTATTTT.

For the CDR3, the DNA is TGTGCCAGCAGCCATTCACTAGCGGGGGATGATACGCAGTATTTT. Protein: CASSHSLAGDDTQYF. V and J are TRBV4-2 and TRBJ2-3, with TRBD2 matching 11 bases. From germline, CDR1 is LGHNA and CDR2 YNFKEQ. The ends lost 3 bases at V and 6 bases at J; junction bases unmatched: 5. The CDR3 length is 15 residues.

V usage is TRBV27 and J usage is TRBJ1-2; D possibly corresponds to TRBD1 (5 bases). Germline V CDR1 and CDR2: MNHEY, SMNVEV (reference sequence). This CDR3 is 14 amino acids long. The V gene lost 2 bases and the J gene lost 8 bases, with 15 bases spanning the gap. This CDR3 is CASSLVGAEGGYTF. In DNA form, the CDR3 reads TGTGCCAGCAGTTTAGTAGGGGCCGAGGGGGGCTACACCTTC.

The chain has TRBV9 and TRBJ1-5; D is uncertain. Germline V gene lookup returns CDR1 SGDLS and CDR2 YYNGEE. The CDR3 sequence is 14 residues long. V was cut by 2 bases and J by 5 bases, with 11 bases left in between. The CDR3 bases are TGTGCCAGCAGCGTTGGTAGTTTGGATCAGCCCCAGCATTTT. Protein product: CASSVGSLDQPQHF.

The V and J genes are TRBV5-6 and TRBJ2-7, with D perhaps TRBD1 or TRBD2 (5 bases each). The ends were cut back, 6 bases at V and 3 bases at J, with 16 bases in the middle. Germline V lookup: CDR1 SGHDT, CDR2 YYEEEE. The CDR3 spans 14 residues. This chain's CDR3 is CASNFRGTDYEQYF. As DNA, the CDR3 is TGTGCCAGCAACTTTCGTGGGACCGACTACGAGCAGTACTTC.

V gene TRBV30 combines with J gene TRBJ2-1; 9 bases match TRBD2. Germline V gene data show CDR1 as GTSNPN and CDR2 as SVGIG (reference sequence). With 1 base clipped from V and 7 bases from J, the junction kept 5 bases outside the gene matches. The CDR3 spans 14 residues. CDR3 region: CAWSDSGGRNEQFF. The CDR3 DNA is TGTGCCTGGAGTGATAGCGGGGGTAGGAATGAGCAGTTCTTC.

The V call is TRBV6-5, the J call TRBJ2-7; 10 bases are shared with TRBD1. Trimming at V came to 5 bases and at J to 3 bases, leaving 4 bases not matched to a gene. CDR1 and CDR2 (germline): MNHEY, SVGAGI. This CDR3 comprises 14 residues. The CDR3 sequence: CASSAGTGVYEQYF. The CDR3 bases are TGTGCCAGCAGTGCCGGGACAGGGGTCTACGAGCAGTACTTC.

This rearrangement joins TRBV7-3 to TRBJ1-5; D ambiguous. The V end was cut by 4 bases, the J end by 1 base, with 11 bases between. This CDR3 is 15 amino acids long. Germline V gives CDR1 SGHTA, CDR2 FQGTGA. CDR3 amino acids: CASSSFQISNQPQHF. CDR3 DNA sequence: TGTGCCAGCAGCTCATTCCAGATAAGCAATCAGCCCCAGCATTTT. The full variable domain, completed using reference TRBV7-3 and TRBJ1-5, is GAGVSQTPSNKVTEKGKYVELRCDPISGHTALYWYRQSLGQGPEFLIYFQGTGAADDSGLPNDRFFAVRPEGSVSTLKIQRTERGDSAVYLCASSSFQISNQPQHFGDGTRLSIL.

The rearrangement uses TRBV11-2 and TRBJ2-3, with D possibly TRBD2 on 6 matching bases. V gave up 5 bases and J gave up 4 bases, with 13 bases separating them. The germline V gene has CDR1 SGHAT and CDR2 FQNNGV. This CDR3 is 14 amino acids long. In DNA form, the CDR3 reads TGTGCCAGCAGCCCTAGACTAGACCCAGATACGCAGTATTTT. Translation: CASSPRLDPDTQYF.

CDR3 residues: CASRTGSEQYF. DNA for the CDR3: TGTGCCAGCCGGACAGGGAGCGAGCAGTACTTC. This sequence joins TRBV27 and TRBJ2-7, with TRBD1 identical over 8 bases. In germline, CDR1 is MNHEY, CDR2 SMNVEV (reference sequence). The J segment lost 6 bases and the V segment lost 8 bases, leaving 3 bases of the junction unmatched. The CDR3 has 11 amino acids.

V gene TRBV18 combines with J gene TRBJ1-5; D possibly corresponds to TRBD1 (6 bases). V dropped 4 bases and J dropped 0 bases, with 16 bases sitting between them. Germline CDR1 and CDR2: KGHSH and LQKENI. The CDR3 is 17 residues long. CDR3 nucleotides: TGTGCCAGCTCACTAAGTACAGGGACCGATAGCAATCAGCCCCAGCATTTT. It codes for CASSLSTGTDSNQPQHF.

This chain links TRBV7-9 with TRBJ1-1; D not certain. The CDR3 runs 12 residues. CDR1 and CDR2 (germline): SEHNR, FQNEAQ (reference sequence). With 5 bases removed from V and 11 bases from J, the gap between germline ends came to 15 bases. The CDR3 DNA sequence: TGTGCCAGCAGCGAGAAAGGGCTCTACGCTTTCTTT. Protein: CASSEKGLYAFF.

V is TRBV6-5 and J is TRBJ1-1, with 7 bases identical to TRBD1. This CDR3 is built from 13 residues. Trimming at V came to 7 bases and at J to 6 bases, leaving 8 bases not matched to a gene. The germline V gene encodes CDR1 MNHEY and CDR2 SVGAGI. The DNA of the CDR3 is TGTGCCAGCAAAGTGTACAGGGGTGCTGAAGCTTTCTTT. Translating gives CASKVYRGAEAFF.

The chain carries TRBV5-4 and TRBJ2-3; D might be TRBD1 (6 bases). Germline V gene sequence: CDR1 SGHNT, CDR2 YYREEE (reference sequence). CDR3 length: 16 amino acids. The V gene lost 2 bases and the J gene lost 1 base, with 14 bases spanning the gap. Here the CDR3 DNA reads TGTGCCAGCAGCTTCTCAGGGGTTTCCCGCACAGATACGCAGTATTTT. It specifies CASSFSGVSRTDTQYF.

The chain combines TRBV19 with TRBJ2-7, with unresolved D. Germline CDR1 reads LNHDA; CDR2 reads SQIVND (reference sequence). The CDR3 extends over 14 amino acids. V was clipped by 5 bases and J by 1 base, with 12 bases between them. The CDR3 region has the DNA TGTGCCAGTAGTCAATTCAGACTGTCCTACGAGCAGTACTTC. Translated, it gives CASSQFRLSYEQYF.

This clone has more than one count but fewer than ten. The J gene is TRBJ2-2, the V gene TRBV19, with 7 bases lining up with TRBD1. After removal of 9 bases from V and 0 bases from J, the junction contained 4 bases not matched to a gene. Germline-derived CDR1 and CDR2 are LNHDA and SQIVND (reference sequence). The CDR3 totals 14 residues. As DNA, the CDR3 is TGTGCCAGCTTCGACAGGGCGAACACCGGGGAGCTGTTTTTT. Translating gives CASFDRANTGELFF.